Listed below are T cell receptor beta chains from one sample, sequenced in a study of T cell changes during pregnancy in multiple sclerosis. Generated by immunoSEQ multiplex PCR, the TCRdb table keeps only in-frame clones and is missing some. The sample carries about 68,000 clones, under 95% recorded once. This material consisted of peripheral blood, taken in the second trimester of pregnancy. The receptors were sampled from a female donor in good health, enrolled as a control in a pregnancy study. CDR3s leave out the opening cysteine and the closing phenylalanine or tryptophan.

>TRBV18|TRBJ2-1
ASSPQTSGTWNNEQF
>TRBV5-1|TRBJ2-5
ASTRAQEETQY
>TRBV7-9|TRBJ1-2
ASSLAQRKDSLSYGYT
>TRBV19|TRBJ1-4
ASNDILQGDTDEKLF
>TRBV6-1|TRBJ1-5
ASSETGDGNQPQH
>TRBV6-1|TRBJ2-7
ASSEAPTSGTFYEQY
>TRBV14|TRBJ2-1
ASSRGTLLEQF
>TRBV28|TRBJ2-2
ASSYGTENTGELF
>TRBV23-1|TRBJ2-3
ASSQWHRDRGGLDTQY
>TRBV18|TRBJ2-1
ASSPVALAGGYNEQF
>TRBV9|TRBJ1-1
ASSPDQGTEAF
>TRBV4-3|TRBJ1-1
ASSQGTDGLSEAF
>TRBV15|TRBJ2-1
ATSEAGASYNEQF
>TRBV27|TRBJ1-5
ASSPSQGERGQPQH
>TRBV5-1|TRBJ2-2
ASSSLQTTVGELF
>TRBV6-4|TRBJ2-2
ASSANQGVGELF
>TRBV5-1|TRBJ1-1
ASSLGFPGDTEAF
>TRBV19|TRBJ2-2
ASSTRGRIAGELF
>TRBV14|TRBJ1-1
ASSPTDRLGTEAF
>TRBV27|TRBJ2-7
ASYASGRFYEQY
>TRBV28|TRBJ1-4
ASSLGRQGREKLF
>TRBV10-1|TRBJ1-2
ASSENRDYGYT
>TRBV2|TRBJ2-1
ANGLAGNFNEQF
>TRBV11-2|TRBJ2-6
ASSLFPVLDSGANVLT
>TRBV4-1|TRBJ1-1
ASSQERGRSANTEAF
>TRBV5-1|TRBJ2-5
ASSLGLAGVYETQY
>TRBV7-2|TRBJ2-7
ASSAFTGYEQY